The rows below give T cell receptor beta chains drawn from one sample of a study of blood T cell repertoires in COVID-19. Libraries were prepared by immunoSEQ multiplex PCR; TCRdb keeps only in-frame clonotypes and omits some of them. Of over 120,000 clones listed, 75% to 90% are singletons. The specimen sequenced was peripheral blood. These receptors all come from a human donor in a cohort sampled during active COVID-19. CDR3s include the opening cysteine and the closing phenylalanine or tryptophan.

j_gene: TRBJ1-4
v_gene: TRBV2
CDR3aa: CASSDTQGGFGKLFF

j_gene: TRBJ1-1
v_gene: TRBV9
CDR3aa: CASSVAEQRRVNTEAFF

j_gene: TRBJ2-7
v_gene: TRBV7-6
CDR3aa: CASSYGGVYEQYF

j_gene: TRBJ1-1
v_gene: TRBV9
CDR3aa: CASNSGLVNTEAFF

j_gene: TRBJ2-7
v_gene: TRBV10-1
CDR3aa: CASRGDSYEQYF

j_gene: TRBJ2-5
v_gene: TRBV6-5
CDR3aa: CASRARGGQETQYF

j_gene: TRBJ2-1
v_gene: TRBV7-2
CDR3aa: CASSLLFSGGAHNEQFF

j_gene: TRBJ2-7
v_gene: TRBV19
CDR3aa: CASTPRGAQYEQYF

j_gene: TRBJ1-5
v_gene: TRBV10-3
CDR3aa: CAITSPNQPQHF

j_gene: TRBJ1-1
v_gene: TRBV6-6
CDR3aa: CASRTSRVQAFF

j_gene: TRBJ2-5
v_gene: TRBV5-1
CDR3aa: CASSPADAQETQYF

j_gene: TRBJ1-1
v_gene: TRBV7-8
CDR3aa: CASSPPRDRAAEAFF

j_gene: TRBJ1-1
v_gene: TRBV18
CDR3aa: CASSARDLMNTEAFF

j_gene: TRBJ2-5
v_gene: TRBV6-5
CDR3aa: CASRLISGPETQYF

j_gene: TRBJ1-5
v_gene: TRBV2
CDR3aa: CASSVEGGNQPQHF

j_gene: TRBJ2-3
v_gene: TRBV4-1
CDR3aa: CASSQTPGHSLTDTQYF

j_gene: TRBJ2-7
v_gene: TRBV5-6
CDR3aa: CASSSPMGLPTYEQYF

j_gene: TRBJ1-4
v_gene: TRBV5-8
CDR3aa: CASTRLGGTTNEKLFF

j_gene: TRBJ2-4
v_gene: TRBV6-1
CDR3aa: CASSERDRDGIQYF

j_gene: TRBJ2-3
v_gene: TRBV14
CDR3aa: CASSPRLAGADTQYF

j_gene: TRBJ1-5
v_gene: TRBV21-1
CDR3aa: CASSINRDRVDNQPQHF

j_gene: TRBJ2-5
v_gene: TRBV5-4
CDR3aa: CASSFDRGQETQYF

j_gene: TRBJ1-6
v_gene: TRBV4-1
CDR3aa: CASSQGQGRVDSPLHF

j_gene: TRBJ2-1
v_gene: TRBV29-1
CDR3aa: CSVEIAGAYNEQFF

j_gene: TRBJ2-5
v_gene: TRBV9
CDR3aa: CASSRSGGTETQYF

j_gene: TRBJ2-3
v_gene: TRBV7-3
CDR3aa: CASSFDRGESTDTQYF

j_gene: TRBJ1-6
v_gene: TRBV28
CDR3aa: CASSLGRGARSSPLHF

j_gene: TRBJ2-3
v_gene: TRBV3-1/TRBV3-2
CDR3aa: CASSFGLSTDTQYF

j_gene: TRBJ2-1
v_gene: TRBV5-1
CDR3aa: CASSTGWGQGARYNEQFF

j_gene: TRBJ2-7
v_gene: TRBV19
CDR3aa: CASSLRTGTYEQYF

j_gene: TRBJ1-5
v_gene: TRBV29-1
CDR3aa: CSVAGNGNQPQHF

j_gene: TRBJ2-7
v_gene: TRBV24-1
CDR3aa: CATCTGTPPYEQYF

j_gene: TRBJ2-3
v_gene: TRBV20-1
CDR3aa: CSASGALPSTDTQYF

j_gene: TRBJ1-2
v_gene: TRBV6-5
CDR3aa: CASSYQGAYGYTF

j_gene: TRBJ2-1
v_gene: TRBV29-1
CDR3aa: CSVEDTKGQQTYNEQFF

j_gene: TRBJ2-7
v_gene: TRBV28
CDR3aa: CASSLGGRGSYEQYF

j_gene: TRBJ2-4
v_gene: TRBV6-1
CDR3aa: CASSEHTGSNIQYF

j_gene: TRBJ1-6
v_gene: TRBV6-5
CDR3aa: CASTRTGEASPLHF

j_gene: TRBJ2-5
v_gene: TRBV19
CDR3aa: CASIGGGVGETQYF

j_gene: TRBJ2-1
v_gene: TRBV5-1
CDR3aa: CASSLREAGGRNEQFF

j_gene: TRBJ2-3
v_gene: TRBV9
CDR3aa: CASSAQADPTDTQYF

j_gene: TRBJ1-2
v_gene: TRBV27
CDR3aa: CASSFLNWTGYTF

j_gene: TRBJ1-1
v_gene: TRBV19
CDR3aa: CASSMVSPMNTEAFF

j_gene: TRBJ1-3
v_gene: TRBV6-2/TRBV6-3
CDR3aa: CASSYSFGSSGNTIYF

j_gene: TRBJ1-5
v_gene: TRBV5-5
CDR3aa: CASSLEAGINQPQHF

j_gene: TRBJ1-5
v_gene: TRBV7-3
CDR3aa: CASSCRGLDRFGQPQHF

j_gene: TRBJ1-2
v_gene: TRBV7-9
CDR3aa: CASSALGTGNGYTF

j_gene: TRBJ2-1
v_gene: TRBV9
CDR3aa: CASSVGLAGGQEQFF

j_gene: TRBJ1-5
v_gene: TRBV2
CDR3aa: CASSRQNSNQPQHF

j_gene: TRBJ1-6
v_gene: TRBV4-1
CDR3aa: CASSQADRANSPLHF

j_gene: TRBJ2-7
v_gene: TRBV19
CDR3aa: CASSIPGQRLKYF

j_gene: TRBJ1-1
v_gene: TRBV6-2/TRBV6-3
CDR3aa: CASSRLGVAFF

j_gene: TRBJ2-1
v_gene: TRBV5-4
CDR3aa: CASSLAGGSNNEQFF

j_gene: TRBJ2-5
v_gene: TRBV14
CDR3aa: CASSQFGTGGIETQYF